What follows are 22 T cell receptor beta chains derived from one specimen sequenced in a study of CD8 T cells in Susac syndrome. A quantity of about 0.5 to 1 ug RNA underwent reverse transcription using random hexamers. MiXCR was run by TCRdb on the immunoSEQ multiplex PCR reads, yielding one entry per CDR3 protein. There are 110,000 or so distinct CDR3 sequences in the sample; 96% occur only once, and approximately 0.092% lies in the top ten. Sequenced input: CD4+ T cells from PBMCs. The receptors derive from a human donor in good health.

The chain couples TRBV7-2 to TRBJ2-7; D might be TRBD1 (5 bases). This CDR3 is built from 15 residues. Germline CDR1 reads SGHTA; CDR2 reads FQGNSA. V was trimmed by 1 base and J by 2 bases, leaving 12 bases between them. CDR3 nucleotides: TGTGCCAGCAGCTTAGTACAGGTGAACACCTACGAGCAGTACTTC. Protein: CASSLVQVNTYEQYF.

This chain joins TRBV6-1 and TRBJ1-5, with 7 bases aligning to TRBD1. Germline CDR1 and CDR2: MNHNS and SASEGT. CDR3 length equals 15 residues. Unmatched junction bases numbered 4, after V lost 1 base and J lost 4 bases. CDR3 DNA: TGTGCCAGCAGTGAAGGGACAGGCCTGAATCAGCCCCAGCATTTT. This encodes CASSEGTGLNQPQHF.

The gene calls are TRBV28 and TRBJ1-1; maybe TRBD1 (5 bases). Trimming removed 6 bases from V and 8 bases from J, with 19 bases in between. Germline lookup yields CDR1 MDHEN and CDR2 SYDVKM. The CDR3 consists of 14 residues. The CDR3 region has the DNA TGTGCCAGCAGAGTTTCCGGGACGGGAAAGGAAGCTTTCTTT. It encodes CASRVSGTGKEAFF.

V usage is TRBV20-1 and J usage is TRBJ2-3; D might be TRBD1 (6 bases). This CDR3 region has 15 residues. From germline, CDR1 is DFQATT and CDR2 SNEGSKA (reference sequence). V was cut by 6 bases and J by 1 base, with 17 bases left in between. The CDR3 DNA reads TGCAGTGCCGAAAACATGCACAGGGGCACAGATACGCAGTATTTT. Its translation: CSAENMHRGTDTQYF.

The V gene is TRBV24-1, the J gene TRBJ1-1; no definite D call. The CDR3 is 9 amino acids. V was trimmed by 9 bases and J by 5 bases, leaving 3 bases between them. The V gene's germline CDR1 is KGHDR and CDR2 SFDVKD. The CDR3 DNA follows: TGTGCCACCCCGACTGAAGCTTTCTTT. It encodes CATPTEAFF.

This chain connects TRBV5-4 to TRBJ1-6; 10 bases agree with TRBD1. Germline assignment: CDR1 SGHNT and CDR2 YYREEE (reference sequence). The CDR3 spans 14 residues. The V and J ends lost 3 bases and 7 bases, in that order; junction bases with no gene match: 1. CDR3 bases: TGTGCCAGCAGCTGGGACAGGGGAAATTCACCCCTCCACTTT. This translates into CASSWDRGNSPLHF.

The chain recombines TRBV27 with TRBJ2-7; D unresolved. The CDR3 extends over 13 amino acids. V was shortened by 2 bases and J by 4 bases, with 9 bases between the two germline ends. Germline CDR1 is MNHEY and CDR2 is SMNVEV (reference sequence). The CDR3 nucleotides are TGTGCCAGCAGTTTAATCGATCGGTACGAGCAGTACTTC. Its translation: CASSLIDRYEQYF.

The rearrangement links TRBV28 to TRBJ1-3, with 7 nucleotides matching TRBD1. The CDR3 is 15 residues long. Germline trimming cut 7 bases from V and 1 base from J; bases unmatched to any gene: 7. The germline CDR1 and CDR2 sequences are MDHEN and SYDVKM. CDR3 in amino acids: CASTGVGQSGNTIYF. Written as DNA, the CDR3 is TGTGCCAGCACTGGGGTGGGACAGTCTGGAAACACCATATATTTT. Variable domain in full (rest from reference TRBV28 and TRBJ1-3): DVKVTQSSRYLVKRTGEKVFLECVQDMDHENMFWYRQDPGLGLRLIYFSYDVKMKEKGDIPEGYSVSREKKERFSLILESASTNQTSMYLCASTGVGQSGNTIYFGEGSWLTVV.

The chain uses TRBV4-1 and TRBJ1-2; D remains ambiguous. Germline CDR1 reads MGHRA; CDR2 reads YSYEKL. The ends were cut back, 4 bases at V and 8 bases at J, with 17 bases in the middle. This CDR3 is 14 amino acids long. The CDR3: CASSPPGFSRGYTF. The DNA of the CDR3 is TGCGCCAGCAGCCCCCCCGGCTTCTCACGGGGCTACACCTTC.

J is TRBJ1-4 and V is TRBV3-1; 11 nucleotides agree with TRBD1. The trim removed 4 bases at V and 7 bases at J, leaving 8 bases unmatched. The length of the CDR3 is 16 residues. Germline V CDR1 and CDR2: LGHDT, YNNKEL (reference sequence). CDR3 sequence (DNA): TGTGCCAGCAGCCCCCGGGACAGGGGGGGAGGTGAAAAACTGTTTTTT. This translates into CASSPRDRGGGEKLFF.

The rearrangement joins TRBV7-9 to TRBJ2-2; TRBD2 aligns across 11 bases. Trimming removed 3 bases from V and 7 bases from J; junction bases left unmatched: 7. Germline V gene sequence: CDR1 SEHNR, CDR2 FQNEAQ (reference sequence). This CDR3 comprises 16 residues. The CDR3 region is CASSLGLAEKGGELFF. The CDR3 nucleotides read TGTGCCAGCAGCTTGGGACTAGCGGAGAAGGGCGGGGAGCTGTTTTTT.

The chain carries TRBV24-1 and TRBJ2-5; 7 nucleotides agree with TRBD2. Trimming at V came to 2 bases and at J to 3 bases, leaving 5 bases not matched to a gene. CDR1 and CDR2 (germline): KGHDR, SFDVKD. The CDR3 loop spans 15 amino acids. The CDR3 nucleotides read TGTGCCACCAGTGATTCTGGGCTAGCGGAAGAGACCCAGTACTTC. This codes for CATSDSGLAEETQYF.

This sequence joins TRBV2 and TRBJ2-2; TRBD1 matches 7 bases. Unmatched junction bases numbered 7, after V lost 5 bases and J lost 1 base. The CDR3 covers 16 residues. Germline assignment: CDR1 SNHLY and CDR2 FYNNEI. The CDR3 here is CASSRQGIKNTGELFF. In DNA form, the CDR3 reads TGTGCCAGCAGTCGACAGGGTATTAAGAACACCGGGGAGCTGTTTTTT.

The chain combines TRBV3-1 with TRBJ1-4; TRBD1 agrees at 7 bases. Germline loops: CDR1 LGHDT, CDR2 YNNKEL (reference sequence). The CDR3 consists of 15 residues. Trimming took 4 bases from V and 5 from J; bases not matched to a gene: 7. The CDR3 sequence is CASSLRQGENEKLFF. The CDR3 bases are TGTGCCAGCAGCCTTCGACAGGGCGAGAATGAAAAACTGTTTTTT.

This chain uses TRBV7-2 with TRBJ1-5, with 7 bases that match TRBD1. V lost 5 bases to trimming and J lost 0 bases; unmatched junction nucleotides: 16. This CDR3 is built from 19 residues. Germline V gives CDR1 SGHTA, CDR2 FQGNSA. The CDR3 protein is CASSVLPEGRGYSNQPQHF. In DNA, the CDR3 is TGTGCCAGCAGCGTTCTACCTGAAGGCAGGGGGTATAGCAATCAGCCCCAGCATTTT. The full variable domain, rest sourced from reference TRBV7-2 and TRBJ1-5, is GAGVSQSPSNKVTEKGKDVELRCDPISGHTALYWYRQSLGQGLEFLIYFQGNSAPDKSGLPSDRFSAERTGGSVSTLTIQRTQQEDSAVYLCASSVLPEGRGYSNQPQHFGDGTRLSIL.

V usage is TRBV18 and J usage is TRBJ2-3, with 11 bases fitting TRBD2. V lost 6 bases to trimming and J lost 0 bases; unmatched junction nucleotides: 11. The CDR3 runs to 18 residues. Germline lookup yields CDR1 KGHSH and CDR2 LQKENI. The CDR3 DNA sequence: TGTGCCAGCTCCCAAACTACTAGCGGGAGAACTAGCACAGATACGCAGTATTTT. Protein sequence: CASSQTTSGRTSTDTQYF.

The chain recombines TRBV4-1 with TRBJ1-5; TRBD1 matches at 9 bases. Germline assignment: CDR1 MGHRA and CDR2 YSYEKL. J was trimmed by 6 bases and V by 3 bases; bases with no gene match: 9. The CDR3 is made up of 16 amino acids. CDR3 in DNA: TGCGCCAGCAGCCAGGCAGACAGGGGGGGACGTCAGCCCCAGCATTTT. Translation: CASSQADRGGRQPQHF.

The chain recombines TRBV20-1 with TRBJ2-5; tentative D call: TRBD2 (6 bases). V lost 0 bases and J 4 bases, leaving 12 bases between the germline ends. Germline CDR1 is DFQATT and CDR2 is SNEGSKA (reference sequence). The CDR3 length is 14 residues. CDR3 amino acids: CSARESRAGETQYF. CDR3 in DNA: TGCAGTGCTAGAGAATCTAGAGCGGGAGAGACCCAGTACTTC.

The chain employs TRBV18 and TRBJ2-7; TRBD1 is a possible D gene (6 bases). Germline V gene sequence: CDR1 KGHSH, CDR2 LQKENI. V gave up 3 bases and J gave up 3 bases, with 9 bases separating them. The CDR3 contains 13 residues. The CDR3 reads CASSPLDSYEQYF. The DNA of the CDR3 is TGTGCCAGCTCACCCCTGGACAGCTACGAGCAGTACTTC.

The genes are TRBV7-2 and TRBJ2-7; D not certain. Germline CDR1 reads SGHTA; CDR2 reads FQGNSA. Deletions cut 0 bases from V and 4 bases from J, with 7 bases between. This CDR3 spans 13 amino acids. The CDR3 region is CASSLAWRYEQYF. The CDR3 DNA reads as TGTGCCAGCAGCTTAGCGTGGAGATACGAGCAGTACTTC.

V gene TRBV7-2 combines with J gene TRBJ1-1; TRBD1 agrees at 7 bases. The CDR3 is 15 residues long. The germline V gene has CDR1 SGHTA and CDR2 FQGNSA. V gave up 0 bases and J gave up 5 bases; unmatched junction bases: 6. The CDR3 DNA reads as TGTGCCAGCAGCTTAGCGGGGGACAGAAAAACTGAAGCTTTCTTT. This codes for CASSLAGDRKTEAFF.

This chain links TRBV12-3 or TRBV12-4 with TRBJ2-2, with 7 nucleotides matching TRBD1. This CDR3 contains 16 residues. V was clipped by 5 bases and J by 2 bases; unmatched bases: 8. CDR3 DNA: TGTGCCAGCAGTCCCTCCGGGACAGTCAACACCGGGGAGCTGTTTTTT. Translating it yields CASSPSGTVNTGELFF.